The 25 T cell receptor beta chains given below trace back to one sample, sequenced in a study of T cells after yellow fever vaccination. TCRdb recomputed calls from the 5' RACE reads with MiXCR, one row per CDR3 protein. The sample has 500,000 to 650,000 distinct CDR3 sequences; about 17% are singletons. This specimen consisted of PBMCs, obtained roughly 5 days after the first yellow fever vaccination. Receptors were obtained from a young man who received the YFV17D yellow fever vaccine.

V and J are TRBV7-8 and TRBJ1-4, with a possible D match to TRBD1 (6 bases). The CDR3 covers 19 residues. Trimming left V 5 bases short and J 5 bases short, with 27 bases between. Germline V gene sequence: CDR1 SGHVS, CDR2 FQNEAQ. In nucleotides, the CDR3 is TGTGCCAGCAGCCCCTCTGTCAGGGGCCTCCAACCTTCAAATGAAAAACTGTTTTTT. As protein: CASSPSVRGLQPSNEKLFF.

CDR3 sequence (DNA): TGTGCCAGCACCTACGGTGGGGTAGCCATCCCGAACACTGAAGCTTTCTTT. Protein sequence: CASTYGGVAIPNTEAFF. The chain uses TRBV6-1 and TRBJ1-1; D gene uncertain. From germline, CDR1 is MNHNS and CDR2 SASEGT. The V and J ends lost 7 bases and 1 base respectively, with 22 bases between them. The CDR3 covers 17 residues.

The gene calls are TRBV5-6 and TRBJ1-1; TRBD1 might be the D (5 bases). Trimming removed 3 bases from V and 4 bases from J, with 19 bases in between. This CDR3 spans 16 amino acids. Germline V gene lookup returns CDR1 SGHDT and CDR2 YYEEEE. The CDR3 reads CASSYILGVEGTEAFF. CDR3 nucleotide sequence: TGTGCCAGCAGCTACATATTGGGGGTGGAGGGCACTGAAGCTTTCTTT.

The rearrangement links TRBV4-1 to TRBJ1-1, with D unclear. Trimming removed 4 bases from V and 1 base from J, with 10 bases in between. The CDR3 has 14 amino acids. Per the germline V gene, CDR1 is MGHRA and CDR2 is YSYEKL. The CDR3 is CASSPIAGNTEAFF. The CDR3 coding sequence is TGCGCCAGCAGCCCCATTGCGGGGAACACTGAAGCTTTCTTT.

The gene calls are TRBV7-6 and TRBJ2-1; D is unresolved. Trimming stripped 1 base from V and 6 bases from J, with 7 bases between. There are 13 residues in the CDR3. The V gene's germline CDR1 is SGHVS and CDR2 FNYEAQ. The chain's CDR3 is CASSLGVLNEQFF. CDR3 in DNA: TGTGCCAGCAGCTTAGGGGTTCTCAATGAGCAGTTCTTC.

There are a few counts of this clonotype. This chain connects TRBV7-2 to TRBJ1-2; D is unresolved. The germline CDR1 and CDR2 sequences are SGHTA and FQGNSA. This CDR3 has 14 amino acids. V was pared by 7 bases and J by 3 bases, with 15 bases between. For the CDR3, the DNA is TGTGCCAGCACCTCCTTCCTGACGGACTATGGCTACACCTTC. Amino acids: CASTSFLTDYGYTF.

This clonotype was detected only a few times. The genes are TRBV5-4 and TRBJ2-5; D may be TRBD2 (5 bases). V gave up 0 bases and J gave up 4 bases, with 13 bases separating them. CDR1 is SGHNT, CDR2 YYREEE, per germline (reference sequence). The CDR3 totals 15 residues. DNA of the CDR3: TGTGCCAGCAGCTTGGCCGGGAAGGGAAGAGAGACCCAGTACTTC. Translated, it gives CASSLAGKGRETQYF.

This clonotype was detected a few times. The chain recombines TRBV7-2 with TRBJ2-1; TRBD1 might be the D (6 bases). Germline lookup yields CDR1 SGHTA and CDR2 FQGNSA. Trimming shortened V by 2 bases and J by 2 bases, and 16 bases separated the two germline ends. This CDR3 spans 17 amino acids. CDR3 DNA sequence: TGTGCCAGCAGCTTATTATCCGGACAGAGAACCTACAATGAGCAGTTCTTC. This codes for CASSLLSGQRTYNEQFF.

The CDR3 coding sequence is TGTGCCAGCAGCCCAGACAGGGGAATCGGAGGTTACTATGGCTACACCTTC. It translates to CASSPDRGIGGYYGYTF. The chain links TRBV11-2 to TRBJ1-2; TRBD1 aligns across 8 bases. The CDR3 length is 17 residues. J gave up 3 bases and V 5 bases, and 14 bases lay outside the gene matches. Germline V CDR1 and CDR2: SGHAT, FQNNGV.

This clonotype was counted only a few times. V gene TRBV6-1 combines with J gene TRBJ2-7, with TRBD1 as a possible D gene (5 bases). Trimming shortened V by 8 bases and J by 2 bases, and 16 bases separated the two germline ends. There are 14 residues in the CDR3. Germline lookup yields CDR1 MNHNS and CDR2 SASEGT. The CDR3 spells CASLAGDRAYEQYF. The CDR3 nucleotides are TGTGCCAGCTTAGCCGGTGACAGAGCCTACGAGCAGTACTTC.

This clonotype occurred once. The V and J genes are TRBV13 and TRBJ2-7, with a weak D call TRBD1 (5 bases). The V end was cut by 5 bases, the J end by 1 base, with 12 bases between. The CDR3 spans 14 residues. In germline, CDR1 is PRHDT, CDR2 FYEKMQ (reference sequence). CDR3 region: CASSTDSRSYEQYF. In nucleotides, the CDR3 is TGTGCCAGCAGCACAGACAGCCGTTCCTACGAGCAGTACTTC.

The CDR3, as DNA: TGTGCCACCAGTGATCCTCGGGGGGGCACCGGGGAGCTGTTTTTT. Translating gives CATSDPRGGTGELFF. The rearrangement uses TRBV24-1 and TRBJ2-2, with 8 bases identical to TRBD2. Germline CDR1 reads KGHDR; CDR2 reads SFDVKD. The CDR3 loop spans 15 amino acids. J lost 4 bases, V lost 3 bases, and 3 bases had no gene match.

In this sample, this clonotype turned up a few times. This chain links TRBV7-9 with TRBJ2-1; TRBD1 matches at 7 bases. Germline assignment: CDR1 SEHNR and CDR2 FQNEAQ (reference sequence). There are 14 residues in the CDR3. The junction had 5 bases not matched to a gene; V was cut back by 9 bases and J by 0 bases. The chain's CDR3 is CASQWTGSYNEQFF. The CDR3 DNA follows: TGTGCCAGTCAGTGGACAGGCTCCTACAATGAGCAGTTCTTC.

The genes are TRBV20-1 and TRBJ2-5; no reliable D call. Deletions cut 5 bases from V and 7 bases from J, with 17 bases between. CDR1 is DFQATT and CDR2 is SNEGSKA in the germline V gene (reference sequence). The CDR3 is 13 residues long. The CDR3: CSARVSAIGTQYF. The CDR3 DNA sequence: TGCAGTGCTCGGGTCTCGGCAATAGGGACCCAGTACTTC.

This clonotype was counted only a few times. The rearrangement links TRBV27 to TRBJ2-5, with a tentative D call TRBD2 (6 bases). Trimming left V 1 base short and J 4 bases short, with 10 bases between. The CDR3 runs 14 residues. Per germline, CDR1 MNHEY and CDR2 SMNVEV (reference sequence). CDR3 sequence (DNA): TGTGCCAGCAGTTTATATAGCGGCCGAGAGACCCAGTACTTC. It specifies CASSLYSGRETQYF.

In this sample, this clonotype turned up a few times. The rearrangement joins TRBV18 to TRBJ1-1; D is unresolved. Trimming removed 3 bases from V and 4 bases from J, with 9 bases in between. Germline lookup yields CDR1 KGHSH and CDR2 LQKENI. There are 13 residues in the CDR3. In DNA form, the CDR3 reads TGTGCCAGCTCACCGTCTCGGGGCACTGAAGCTTTCTTT. Its protein product is CASSPSRGTEAFF.

This sequence joins TRBV5-5 and TRBJ2-7, with D unclear. Trimming stripped 4 bases from V and 0 bases from J, with 14 bases between. Germline CDR1 reads SGHKS; CDR2 reads YYEKEE (reference sequence). The CDR3 extends over 15 amino acids. The CDR3 sequence: CASSLSGFSSYEQYV. DNA of the CDR3: TGTGCCAGCAGCCTAAGTGGGTTTAGCTCCTACGAGCAGTACGTC.

This chain links TRBV4-3 with TRBJ1-4; the D is unclear. Trimming stripped 0 bases from V and 0 bases from J, with 8 bases between. The CDR3 is 16 amino acids. Looked up from germline, CDR1 is LGHNA and CDR2 is YSLEER. The CDR3 nucleotides are TGCGCCAGCAGCCAAGATACGAGGACAACTAATGAAAAACTGTTTTTT. Its protein product is CASSQDTRTTNEKLFF.

The genes are TRBV12-3 or TRBV12-4 and TRBJ2-4, with D possibly TRBD2 on 5 matching bases. V was cut by 7 bases and J by 6 bases, with 13 bases left in between. This CDR3 spans 13 amino acids. CDR3 region: CASTEYRGNIQYF. The CDR3 DNA reads as TGTGCCAGCACGGAGTATCGGGGAAACATTCAGTACTTC.

This clonotype was counted between two and nine times. This chain links TRBV20-1 with TRBJ2-3; TRBD1 or TRBD2 may be the D gene (5 bases each). There are 14 residues in the CDR3. CDR1 DFQATT and CDR2 SNEGSKA come from the germline V gene (reference sequence). Deletions cut 6 bases from V and 1 base from J, with 14 bases between. CDR3 amino acids: CSAGDAKGTDTQYF. CDR3 in DNA: TGCAGTGCGGGGGACGCAAAAGGCACAGATACGCAGTATTTT.

This sequence joins TRBV11-1 and TRBJ2-1; D call uncertain. V lost 4 bases, J lost 5 bases, and 9 bases lay in between. The CDR3 is 13 amino acids. The germline gives CDR1 SGHAT, CDR2 FQDESV (reference sequence). The CDR3 region is CASSSALNNEQFF. CDR3 sequence (DNA): TGTGCCAGCAGCTCGGCCTTAAACAATGAGCAGTTCTTC.

This clonotype has ten or more counts. The chain uses TRBV27 and TRBJ1-5; D is unresolved. Germline CDR1 reads MNHEY; CDR2 reads SMNVEV (reference sequence). The CDR3 has 14 residues. V was shortened by 6 bases and J by 0 bases, with 9 bases between the two germline ends. The CDR3 is CASSLSYSNQPQHF. As DNA, the CDR3 is TGTGCCAGCAGCTTGAGCTATAGCAATCAGCCCCAGCATTTT.

This sequence joins TRBV28 and TRBJ1-2; D is unclear. Germline CDR1 reads MDHEN; CDR2 reads SYDVKM. Trimming removed 3 bases from V and 7 bases from J, with 12 bases in between. CDR3 size: 13 residues. The CDR3 DNA follows: TGTGCCAGCAGTTTTTGGGCCGCGTTTGGCTACACCTTC. It encodes CASSFWAAFGYTF.

This chain links TRBV7-9 with TRBJ2-7; D not certain. The V gene lost 5 bases and the J gene lost 6 bases, with 8 bases spanning the gap. In germline, CDR1 is SEHNR, CDR2 FQNEAQ (reference sequence). The length of the CDR3 is 11 residues. The CDR3: CASSGIGEQYV. The DNA of the CDR3 is TGTGCCAGCAGCGGTATTGGCGAGCAGTACGTC.

This clonotype showed up just a few times. The chain joins TRBV20-1 to TRBJ1-1; tentative D call: TRBD1 (5 bases). The CDR3 has 13 amino acids. The germline CDR1 and CDR2 sequences are DFQATT and SNEGSKA (reference sequence). V shed 0 bases and J shed 6 bases, with 11 bases lying between them. In DNA form, the CDR3 reads TGCAGTGCTAGAGATGGGGGGTTCGCTGAAGCTTTCTTT. It yields the protein CSARDGGFAEAFF.